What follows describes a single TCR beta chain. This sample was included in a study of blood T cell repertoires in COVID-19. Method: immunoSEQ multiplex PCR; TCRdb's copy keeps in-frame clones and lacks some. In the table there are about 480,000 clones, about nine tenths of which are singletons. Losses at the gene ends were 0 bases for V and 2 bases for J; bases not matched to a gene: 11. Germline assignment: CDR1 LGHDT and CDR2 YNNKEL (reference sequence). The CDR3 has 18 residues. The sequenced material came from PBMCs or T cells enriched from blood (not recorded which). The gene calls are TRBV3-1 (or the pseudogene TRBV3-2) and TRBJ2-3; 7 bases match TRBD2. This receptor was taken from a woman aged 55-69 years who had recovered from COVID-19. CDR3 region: CASSQESETSPYTDTQYF. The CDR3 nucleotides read TGTGCCAGCAGCCAAGAAAGTGAGACTAGCCCTTACACAGATACGCAGTATTTT.